Shown below are 28 T cell receptor beta chains from a single sample sequenced in a study of T cell repertoires in cytomegalovirus infection. TCRdb analysed the reads with MiXCR anew, one entry per CDR3 protein. The sample records around 490,000 distinct CDR3 sequences, around 27% being singletons. The sequencing input was PBMCs. Receptor source: a human donor in good health (CMV status not recorded). Some clones in this sample may be carry-over from other donors' samples.

This clonotype was observed a few times. The J gene is TRBJ2-1, the V gene TRBV19; 13 bases are a match to TRBD2. Germline trimming cut 9 bases from V and 4 bases from J; bases unmatched to any gene: 6. Germline V gene lookup returns CDR1 LNHDA and CDR2 SQIVND (reference sequence). The CDR3 runs to 15 residues. The CDR3 reads CASTRLAGGYNEQFF. CDR3 DNA: TGTGCCAGCACGCGACTAGCGGGAGGTTACAATGAGCAGTTCTTC.

This clonotype was seen more than once but under ten times. As DNA, the CDR3 is TGTGCCAGCAGCCGGACAGAGCAGTTCTTC. As protein: CASSRTEQFF. The J gene is TRBJ2-1, the V gene TRBV7-6; a weak D match, TRBD1 (5 bases). Per the germline V gene, CDR1 is SGHVS and CDR2 is FNYEAQ. Trimming left V 5 bases short and J 10 bases short, with 6 bases between. There are 10 residues in the CDR3.

The chain is built from TRBV7-3 and TRBJ2-1; 9 nucleotides agree with TRBD2. Per the germline V gene, CDR1 is SGHTA and CDR2 is FQGTGA. The CDR3 spans 15 residues. Trimming removed 5 bases from V and 4 bases from J; junction bases left unmatched: 6. The CDR3 loop reads CASSRGSGRYNEQFF. The CDR3 bases are TGTGCCAGCAGCCGGGGGAGCGGGAGGTACAATGAGCAGTTCTTC.

The rearrangement uses TRBV20-1 and TRBJ1-3; D uncertain. There are 16 residues in the CDR3. V lost 0 bases, J lost 0 bases, and 12 bases lay in between. Per the germline V gene, CDR1 is DFQATT and CDR2 is SNEGSKA (reference sequence). The CDR3 sequence: CSARDPASHSGNTIYF. CDR3 coding DNA: TGCAGTGCTAGAGATCCCGCCAGTCACTCTGGAAACACCATATATTTT.

V and J are TRBV6-8 and TRBJ2-3; D not resolved. Looked up from germline, CDR1 is MNHGY and CDR2 is SAAAGT. This CDR3 spans 12 amino acids. Trimming pared 2 bases from V and 9 bases from J, leaving 9 bases between. The CDR3 loop reads CASSYETSTQYF. The CDR3 DNA sequence: TGTGCCAGCAGTTACGAGACGTCCACGCAGTATTTT.

This clonotype was observed many times. The chain has TRBV6-5 and TRBJ1-5; D unclear. The CDR3 spans 16 residues. The germline V gene has CDR1 MNHEY and CDR2 SVGAGI. With 2 bases removed from V and 2 bases from J, the gap between germline ends came to 13 bases. CDR3 nucleotides: TGTGCCAGCAGTTACGAGGGCCCGATGGGCAATCAGCCCCAGCATTTT. Its translation is CASSYEGPMGNQPQHF.

This clonotype has only a few counts. V gene TRBV7-9 combines with J gene TRBJ2-1, with D perhaps given as TRBD1 or TRBD2 (6 bases each). The CDR3 runs to 16 residues. Germline V gene data show CDR1 as SEHNR and CDR2 as FQNEAQ (reference sequence). V lost 5 bases and J 4 bases, leaving 18 bases between the germline ends. CDR3 sequence reads: CASSPWGASPYNEQFF. In DNA, the CDR3 is TGTGCCAGCAGCCCCTGGGGGGCTAGCCCTTACAATGAGCAGTTCTTC.

The chain uses TRBV19 and TRBJ1-5; D remains ambiguous. Trimming shortened V by 3 bases and J by 5 bases, and 8 bases separated the two germline ends. The germline V gene encodes CDR1 LNHDA and CDR2 SQIVND (reference sequence). The CDR3 has 13 amino acids. CDR3 amino acids: CASSIIGDQPQHF. Here the CDR3 DNA reads TGTGCCAGTAGTATTATTGGAGATCAGCCCCAGCATTTT. The variable domain in full, completed from reference TRBV19 and TRBJ1-5, reads DGGITQSPKYLFRKEGQNVTLSCEQNLNHDAMYWYRQDPGQGLRLIYYSQIVNDFQKGDIAEGYSVSREKKESFPLTVTSAQKNPTAFYLCASSIIGDQPQHFGDGTRLSIL.

The chain carries TRBV9 and TRBJ2-2; D unresolved. The CDR3 loop spans 15 amino acids. The germline V gene has CDR1 SGDLS and CDR2 YYNGEE. The V end lost 0 bases, the J end lost 5 bases, and 11 bases lay between the germline ends. In DNA, the CDR3 is TGTGCCAGCAGCGTAGCTACAAGTGTTACCGGGGAGCTGTTTTTT. Its protein product is CASSVATSVTGELFF. Combining the CDR3 with reference TRBV9 and TRBJ2-2 gives the whole variable domain DSGVTQTPKHLITATGQRVTLRCSPRSGDLSVYWYQQSLDQGLQFLIQYYNGEERAKGNILERFSAQQFPDLHSELNLSSLELGDSALYFCASSVATSVTGELFFGEGSRLTVL.

The sample holds a few counts of this clonotype. The chain uses TRBV12-3 or TRBV12-4 and TRBJ2-1; D call uncertain. V was cut by 3 bases and J by 0 bases, with 6 bases left in between. CDR3 length: 14 amino acids. DNA for the CDR3: TGTGCCAGCAGTTTCGGATACTCCTACAATGAGCAGTTCTTC. Translated: CASSFGYSYNEQFF.

In this sample, this clonotype turned up a few times. The V and J genes are TRBV20-1 and TRBJ2-3; D remains ambiguous. The CDR3 contains 13 residues. Germline values: CDR1 DFQATT, CDR2 SNEGSKA (reference sequence). V was shortened by 3 bases and J by 4 bases, with 11 bases between the two germline ends. The CDR3 here is CSASGFSPDTQYF. For the CDR3, the DNA is TGCAGTGCTAGTGGTTTTAGCCCAGATACGCAGTATTTT.

In this sample, this clonotype turned up a few times. The V gene is TRBV20-1, the J gene TRBJ2-7, with D possibly being TRBD2 (6 bases). V gave up 3 bases and J gave up 2 bases, with 17 bases separating them. The germline CDR1 and CDR2 sequences are DFQATT and SNEGSKA (reference sequence). CDR3 length equals 15 residues. CDR3 in amino acids: CSARPPGTGTYEQYF. The CDR3 region has the DNA TGCAGTGCTAGGCCTCCCGGGACTGGAACCTACGAGCAGTACTTC.

The genes are TRBV6-1 and TRBJ1-4; D remains ambiguous. Per germline, CDR1 MNHNS and CDR2 SASEGT. V was shortened by 4 bases and J by 3 bases, with 15 bases between the two germline ends. The CDR3 is 16 residues long. The DNA for the CDR3 is TGTGCCAGCAGTGTCCCGGTATCCTCGGCTAATGAAAAACTGTTTTTT. This encodes CASSVPVSSANEKLFF.

The chain recombines TRBV28 with TRBJ2-7; TRBD2 might be the D (5 bases). V was pared by 4 bases and J by 5 bases, with 15 bases between. CDR1 is MDHEN, CDR2 SYDVKM, per germline. This CDR3 region has 14 residues. CDR3 protein: CASSWAGLVHEQYF. In nucleotides, the CDR3 is TGTGCCAGCAGTTGGGCGGGTTTGGTCCACGAGCAGTACTTC.

CDR3 nucleotide sequence: TGCAGTGCGCGGGACGGCAGCTCCTACAATGAGCAGTTCTTC. It codes for CSARDGSSYNEQFF. V usage is TRBV20-1 and J usage is TRBJ2-1; D perhaps matches TRBD2 (6 bases). Trimming cost V 6 bases and J 0 bases, with 12 bases left between them. This CDR3 has 14 residues. CDR1 is DFQATT, CDR2 SNEGSKA, per germline (reference sequence).

This sequence joins TRBV7-9 and TRBJ2-7, with unresolved D. The germline V gene has CDR1 SEHNR and CDR2 FQNEAQ (reference sequence). Trimming removed 5 bases from V and 0 bases from J, with 8 bases in between. The CDR3 has 13 amino acids. DNA for the CDR3: TGTGCCAGCAGCCCGGCCGACTCCTACGAGCAGTACGTC. Amino acid sequence: CASSPADSYEQYV.

This chain links TRBV5-5 with TRBJ2-1; TRBD2 matches at 9 bases. Unmatched junction bases numbered 3, after V lost 3 bases and J lost 2 bases. CDR3 length: 15 residues. Germline lookup yields CDR1 SGHKS and CDR2 YYEKEE (reference sequence). CDR3 protein: CASSWTSATYNEQFF. DNA of the CDR3: TGTGCCAGCAGCTGGACTAGCGCCACCTACAATGAGCAGTTCTTC.

This clonotype has ten or more counts. The chain is built from TRBV5-6 and TRBJ2-1; D remains ambiguous. Germline CDR1 SGHDT, CDR2 YYEEEE. CDR3 length: 13 residues. The V gene lost 5 bases and the J gene lost 9 bases, with 15 bases spanning the gap. CDR3 region: CASRQINYGEQFF. The CDR3, as DNA: TGTGCCAGCAGACAGATCAACTATGGTGAGCAGTTCTTC.

CDR3 in amino acids: CASSREREVPYNEQFF. The CDR3 nucleotides are TGCGCCAGCAGCCGAGAGCGGGAGGTACCCTACAATGAGCAGTTCTTC. This chain joins TRBV4-3 and TRBJ2-1; 9 bases are shared with TRBD2. CDR1 is LGHNA, CDR2 YSLEER, per germline. After removal of 4 bases from V and 2 bases from J, the junction contained 6 bases not matched to a gene. This CDR3 contains 16 residues.

The chain is built from TRBV4-1 and TRBJ2-1; D gene unclear. CDR1 is MGHRA and CDR2 is YSYEKL in the germline V gene. Trimming removed 2 bases from V and 14 bases from J, with 10 bases in between. The CDR3 is made up of 11 amino acids. The CDR3 here is CASSQYGGKFF. The CDR3 nucleotides are TGCGCCAGCAGCCAATACGGTGGGAAGTTCTTC.

This clonotype was picked up many times. The V gene is TRBV7-2, the J gene TRBJ1-6; D uncertain. CDR1 and CDR2 from the germline V gene are SGHTA and FQGNSA. The germline V and J ends were trimmed by 5 bases and 6 bases, with 5 bases remaining between them. This CDR3 has 12 amino acids. CDR3 sequence: CASSVANSPLHF. CDR3 nucleotides: TGTGCCAGCAGCGTCGCTAATTCACCCCTCCACTTT.

This chain links TRBV4-2 with TRBJ2-1, with D possibly TRBD2 on 7 matching bases. V was pared by 3 bases and J by 8 bases, with 17 bases between. The CDR3 is 15 amino acids. Germline V gene sequence: CDR1 LGHNA, CDR2 YNFKEQ. The CDR3, as DNA: TGTGCCAGCAGCCAGGAGGGGGGGAGTGGAGATGAGCAGTTCTTC. Its translation is CASSQEGGSGDEQFF.

This rearrangement joins TRBV6-6 to TRBJ2-3; TRBD2 aligns across 11 bases. The CDR3 consists of 16 residues. Germline values: CDR1 MNHNY, CDR2 SVGAGI (reference sequence). V was pared by 2 bases and J by 2 bases, with 3 bases of the junction left unmatched. CDR3 sequence: CASSYGTSGPTDTQYF. The CDR3 DNA is TGTGCCAGCAGTTACGGGACTAGCGGCCCCACAGATACGCAGTATTTT.

V and J are TRBV20-1 and TRBJ2-7; the D gene is possibly TRBD1 (5 bases). V lost 4 bases, J lost 0 bases, and 7 bases lay in between. Germline lookup yields CDR1 DFQATT and CDR2 SNEGSKA (reference sequence). CDR3 length: 12 residues. This CDR3 reads CSAKDSSYEQYF. DNA for the CDR3: TGCAGTGCTAAAGACAGCTCCTACGAGCAGTACTTC.

This clonotype showed up just a few times. The V gene is TRBV12-3 or TRBV12-4, the J gene TRBJ1-1, with D perhaps matching TRBD1 (5 bases). This CDR3 has 11 amino acids. The germline V and J ends were trimmed by 3 bases and 10 bases, with 9 bases remaining between them. CDR3 protein: CASSLEGRAFF. CDR3 coding DNA: TGTGCCAGCAGTTTGGAGGGGCGAGCTTTCTTT.

The rearrangement uses TRBV5-6 and TRBJ2-1; TRBD2 aligns across 14 bases. The ends lost 3 bases at V and 7 bases at J; junction bases unmatched: 3. CDR3 length: 15 residues. The germline CDR1 and CDR2 sequences are SGHDT and YYEEEE. The CDR3 spells CASSWGLAGVNEQFF. The CDR3, as DNA: TGTGCCAGCAGCTGGGGACTAGCGGGAGTAAATGAGCAGTTCTTC.

This clonotype was picked up a small number of times. J is TRBJ1-6 and V is TRBV19; 9 nucleotides align to TRBD1. The CDR3 runs 15 residues. From germline, CDR1 is LNHDA and CDR2 SQIVND (reference sequence). The junction had 6 bases not matched to a gene; V was cut back by 6 bases and J by 6 bases. Here the CDR3 reads CASRPGTGLNSPLHF. The CDR3 nucleotides are TGTGCCAGTAGACCCGGGACAGGGCTTAATTCACCCCTCCACTTT.

The chain joins TRBV29-1 to TRBJ1-2; D ambiguous. Germline-derived CDR1 and CDR2 are SQVTM and ANQGSEA. The CDR3 runs 13 residues. V was trimmed by 0 bases and J by 3 bases, leaving 8 bases between them. The CDR3 loop is CSVEDRAHYGYTF. DNA for the CDR3: TGCAGCGTTGAAGATAGAGCACACTATGGCTACACCTTC.